This is a list of T cell receptor beta chains from one sample in a study of blood T cell repertoires in COVID-19. Measured with immunoSEQ multiplex PCR; TCRdb has only the in-frame clones, and not every one. The data hold fewer than 70,000 clones, with approximately 85% observed a single time. The sequenced sample was peripheral blood. These receptors originate from a man in his fifties or sixties with acute or convalescent COVID-19. CDR3s include the opening cysteine and the closing phenylalanine or tryptophan. A D gene is named only where the DNA matches it firmly. Expanded clones get a size class; other rows say once, few or many, or leave the size out.

>NA|TRBV5-4|TRBD1|TRBJ1-6
TGTGCCAGCACCAACTGGGGACAGGAGACTAATTCACCCCTCCACTTT
CASTNWGQETNSPLHF
>NA|TRBV7-2|NA|TRBJ1-2
TGTGCCAGCAGCCCGTGGGGGGGAGAGTTTGGCTACACCTTC
CASSPWGGEFGYTF
>NA|TRBV6-2/TRBV6-3|NA|TRBJ1-4
TGTGCCAGCAGCCGAACAGGATATGAAAAACTGTTTTTT
CASSRTGYEKLFF
>NA|TRBV18|NA|TRBJ2-5
TGTGCCAGCTCACCACCGAGTAAAGAGACCCAGTACTTC
CASSPPSKETQYF
>NA|TRBV3-1/TRBV3-2|TRBD2|TRBJ2-1
TGTGCCAGCAGCCAAGCGGGGGGGCAGAATGAGCAGTTCTTC
CASSQAGGQNEQFF
>NA|TRBV6-5|TRBD2|TRBJ2-2
TGTGCCAGCAGAAGGGAGGGCGGGGAGCTGTTTTTT
CASRREGGELFF
>NA|TRBV18|TRBD1|TRBJ1-2
TGTGCCAGCTCACTACCAAGGACAGGGGATGGTAGTGGCTACACCTTC
CASSLPRTGDGSGYTF
>NA|TRBV10-3|TRBD1|TRBJ1-2
TGTGCCATCAGTGAGCAGGGGGGTAATGGCTACACCTTC
CAISEQGGNGYTF
>NA|TRBV11-2|NA|TRBJ2-5
TGTGCCAGCAGCTTAGTACTAGGGGAGACCCAGTACTTC
CASSLVLGETQYF
>NA|TRBV4-2|TRBD2|TRBJ2-1
TGTGCCAGCAGCGCGGCCGGGACTACCTACAATGAGCAGTTCTTC
CASSAAGTTYNEQFF
>NA|TRBV3-1/TRBV3-2|TRBD1|TRBJ1-3
TGTGCCAGCAGCCCGACAGGGGGCGAGGCTGGAAACACCATATATTTT
CASSPTGGEAGNTIYF
>NA|TRBV30|NA|TRBJ1-2
TGTGCCTGGAGACGGGTGAGCTATGGCTACACCTTC
CAWRRVSYGYTF
>NA|TRBV29-1|TRBD1|TRBJ2-5
TGCAGCGTTGACGCAGAGGGGGCGCCTGAGACCCAGTACTTC
CSVDAEGAPETQYF
>NA|TRBV11-2|TRBD2|TRBJ2-1
TGTGCCAGCAGGAGCGGGGACTACAATGAGCAGTTCTTC
CASRSGDYNEQFF
>NA|TRBV6-5|NA|TRBJ1-1
TGTGCCAGCAGGACTCGACAGGATTGGAACACTGAAGCTTTCTTT
CASRTRQDWNTEAFF
>NA|TRBV20-1|NA|TRBJ1-2
TGCAGTGCAGATAGGGGGTATGGCTACACCTTC
CSADRGYGYTF
>NA|TRBV9|NA|TRBJ2-2
TGTGCCAGCAGCGTTTCCGCGGGTGCTCTGGCCGGGGAGCTGTTTTTT
CASSVSAGALAGELFF
>NA|TRBV2|NA|TRBJ1-3
TGTGCCAGCAGTGAATCGGCGGTCCCCGGTGGAAACACCATATATTTT
CASSESAVPGGNTIYF
>NA|TRBV19|TRBD1|TRBJ2-1
TGTGCCAGTAGCAGGGGGACACAGAGCTCCTACAATGAGCAGTTCTTC
CASSRGTQSSYNEQFF
>NA|TRBV6-5|TRBD1|TRBJ2-2
TGTGCCAGCAGACAGGGGTCTGACACCGGGGAGCTGTTTTTT
CASRQGSDTGELFF
>few|TRBV12-3/TRBV12-4|NA|TRBJ2-6
TGTGCCAGCAGTCAGGCTGGGGCCAACGTCCTGACTTTC
CASSQAGANVLTF
>few|TRBV14|NA|TRBJ2-5
TGTGCCAGCAGCTCCCGGGACACAAAAGAGACCCAGTACTTC
CASSSRDTKETQYF
>once|TRBV7-9|TRBD1|TRBJ2-7
TGTGCCAGCAGCCAGGGTAGGGGACAGGGGATAATCGACGAGCAGTACTTC
CASSQGRGQGIIDEQYF
>NA|TRBV6-5|NA|TRBJ2-5
TGTGCCAGCCGTCGGAGTCCAGAAGAGACCCAGTACTTC
CASRRSPEETQYF
>once|TRBV9|TRBD1|TRBJ2-1
TGTGCCAGCAGCGGATACGGGACAGGGTCTTACAATGAGCAGTTCTTC
CASSGYGTGSYNEQFF
>NA|TRBV30|NA|TRBJ1-6
TGTGCCTGGGCCGGAGACCTCTCCTATAATTCACCCCTCCACTTT
CAWAGDLSYNSPLHF
>NA|TRBV7-7|NA|TRBJ2-2
TGTGCTAGCAGCCCCGGGACTTTGCCAGGGGAGCTGTTTTTT
CASSPGTLPGELFF
>few|TRBV10-3|NA|TRBJ2-6
TGTGCCATCACCAGGACAGCCCCGTCCTCTGGGGCCAACGTCCTGACTTTC
CAITRTAPSSGANVLTF
>NA|TRBV30|TRBD1|TRBJ2-7
TGTGCCTGGAGGGGACAGAGCGCCTACGAGCAGTACTTC
CAWRGQSAYEQYF
>NA|TRBV11-3|TRBD1|TRBJ2-5
TGTGCCAGCAGCTTACAATCAGGGGGCCAAGAGACCCAGTACTTC
CASSLQSGGQETQYF
>NA|TRBV24-1|TRBD1|TRBJ2-5
TGTGCCACCAGTGTGACCGGACAGGGGGTGGAGACCCAGTACTTC
CATSVTGQGVETQYF
>NA|TRBV4-1|TRBD1|TRBJ1-4
TGCGCCAGCAGCCAACACAGGGGGCGTGAAAAACTGTTTTTT
CASSQHRGREKLFF
>NA|TRBV7-8|NA|TRBJ1-1
TGTGCCAGCAGCTTCAAGGCAGGGGTAAATGAAGCTTTCTTT
CASSFKAGVNEAFF
>NA|TRBV6-5|TRBD1|TRBJ1-6
TGTGCCAGCAGCCTTGACAGGGAGAATAATTCACCCCTCCACTTT
CASSLDRENNSPLHF
>NA|TRBV5-5|TRBD1|TRBJ1-3
TGTGCCAGCAGCTTTACTACAGGGGAAAGCTACAATCTAAACACCATATATTTT
CASSFTTGESYNLNTIYF
>NA|TRBV3-1/TRBV3-2|NA|TRBJ2-7
TGTGCCAGCAGCCAAGATCGGTGGGGGGGCCTGGGGCAGTACTTC
CASSQDRWGGLGQYF
>NA|TRBV4-1|NA|TRBJ2-5
TGCGCCAGCGGGTCTGAGCGGGTTCAAGAGACCCAGTACTTC
CASGSERVQETQYF
>NA|TRBV27|NA|TRBJ1-2
TGTGCCAGCAGTACAAGGAGGACAGAAACTTATGGCTACACCTTC
CASSTRRTETYGYTF
>NA|TRBV20-1|NA|TRBJ2-1
TGCAGTGCTAGTAGGGGCGGGGAAGTGTGGATGCCCCGCAATGAGCAGTTCTTC
CSASRGGEVWMPRNEQFF
>NA|TRBV5-1|TRBD2|TRBJ2-3
TGCGCCAGCAGCTTGGGTACTAGCGGGGTATCAGATACGCAGTATTTT
CASSLGTSGVSDTQYF
>NA|TRBV10-3|NA|TRBJ1-1
TGTGCCATCAGTGAGGTTGGCAGCGTGAACACTGAAGCTTTCTTT
CAISEVGSVNTEAFF
>NA|TRBV6-1|TRBD1|TRBJ1-6
TGTGCCAGCAGTGATCAGGGGGATTCACCCCTCCACTTT
CASSDQGDSPLHF
>NA|TRBV5-1|TRBD1|TRBJ1-4
TGCGCCAGCAGCTTAGGGACAGTCATTGGGGCAACTAATGAAAAACTGTTTTTT
CASSLGTVIGATNEKLFF
>NA|TRBV24-1|TRBD2|TRBJ2-1
TGTGCCACCAGTGATTTGGAGCGGGGGGATGTCAATGAGCAGTTCTTC
CATSDLERGDVNEQFF
>NA|TRBV5-4|TRBD2|TRBJ2-5
TGTGCCAGCAGTGCTGAAGGGACTAGAAGAGAGACCCAGTACTTC
CASSAEGTRRETQYF
>NA|TRBV6-5|TRBD2|TRBJ2-3
TGTGCCAGCAGTTACTCGCGGGGGTCAGTCACAGATACGCAGTATTTT
CASSYSRGSVTDTQYF
>few|TRBV19|TRBD1|TRBJ1-5
TGTGCCAGTAATCTCCTCCGGACAGGGGGCGGTGGCAATCAGCCCCAGCATTTT
CASNLLRTGGGGNQPQHF
>once|TRBV11-3|TRBD1|TRBJ2-1
TGTGCCAGCAGCTCCGACAGGGTAGGATACAATGAGCAGTTCTTC
CASSSDRVGYNEQFF
>NA|TRBV30|NA|TRBJ1-6
TGTGCCTGGAGAAGAGGTTCCGGACAAGTCAATTCACCCCTCCACTTT
CAWRRGSGQVNSPLHF